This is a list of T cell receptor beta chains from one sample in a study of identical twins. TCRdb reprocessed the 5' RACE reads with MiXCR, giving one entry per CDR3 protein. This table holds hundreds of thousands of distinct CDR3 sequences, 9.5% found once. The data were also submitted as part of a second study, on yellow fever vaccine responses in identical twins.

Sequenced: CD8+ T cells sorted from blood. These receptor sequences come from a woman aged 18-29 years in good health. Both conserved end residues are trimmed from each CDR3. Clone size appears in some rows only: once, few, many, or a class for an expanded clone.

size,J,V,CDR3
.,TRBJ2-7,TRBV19,ASSTWDRAYEQY
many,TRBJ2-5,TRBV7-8,ASSFELAGKETQY
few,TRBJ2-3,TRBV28,ASSLLLGSVTDTQY
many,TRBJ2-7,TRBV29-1,SVEGLAGVYEQY
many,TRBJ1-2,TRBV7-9,ASSPTATGGYGYT
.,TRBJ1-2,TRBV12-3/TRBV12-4,ASSLSTWAYGYT
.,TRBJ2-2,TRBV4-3,ASSQDYGLDGDIGELF
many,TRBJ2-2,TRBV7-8,ASSLTLGLNTGELF
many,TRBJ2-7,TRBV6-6,ASSYTSGDEQY
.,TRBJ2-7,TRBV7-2,ASSPIRGEQY
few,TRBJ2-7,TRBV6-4,ASSARTHPSYEQY
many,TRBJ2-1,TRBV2,ASQGAGNNEQF
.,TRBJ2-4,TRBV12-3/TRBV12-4,ASRTGLGKNIQY
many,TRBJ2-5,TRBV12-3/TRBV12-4,ASSYPDGGSLWPQY
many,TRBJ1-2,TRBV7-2,ASSSVAGSTYGYT
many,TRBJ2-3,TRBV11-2,ASSPLLAFGYTQY
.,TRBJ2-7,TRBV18,ASRRQASYEQY
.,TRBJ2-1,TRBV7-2,ASSLSFLSNNEQF
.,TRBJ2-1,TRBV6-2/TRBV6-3,ASSYPTGEL
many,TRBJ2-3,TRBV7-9,ASSHPTGYPSDTQY
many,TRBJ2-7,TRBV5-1,ASSLVGQGSIDEQY
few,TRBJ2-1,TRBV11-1,ASSLTSGIIPSYNEQF
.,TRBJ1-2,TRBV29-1,SVPQQGSYGYT
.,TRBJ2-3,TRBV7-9,ASSQRDRETDTQY
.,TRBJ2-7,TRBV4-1,ASRSGGEQY
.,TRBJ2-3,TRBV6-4,ASSDSISAGDTQY
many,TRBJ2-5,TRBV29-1,SVRRDRETQY
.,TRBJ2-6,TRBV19,ASSIGPSGANVLT
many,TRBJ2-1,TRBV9,ASSVEGLAEYNEQF
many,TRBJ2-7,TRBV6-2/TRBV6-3,ASSYKNRDRGSYEQY
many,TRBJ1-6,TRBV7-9,ASSADGGPNSPLH